This TCR beta chain emerged from a study of Graves' ophthalmopathy and Graves' hyperthyroidism. Amplified TCR beta CDR3 regions were obtained using RNA transcripts as template. RT-PCR with HTBI primers came first, then second-round multiplex PCR. TCRdb re-analysed the multiplex PCR reads in MiXCR, keeping a single row per CDR3 protein. The data show about 160,000 distinct CDR3 sequences, just under 40% seen once. The diagnostic workup employed clinical symptoms, serum thyroxine, TRAb, thyroid ultrasound and orbital computed tomography. The CDR3 runs to 13 residues. The V gene lost 3 bases and the J gene lost 7 bases, with 11 bases spanning the gap. CDR1 is KGHDR, CDR2 SFDVKD, per germline. This clonotype came up many times.

Sequencing was performed on peripheral blood. This chain joins TRBV24-1 and TRBJ2-5; D is ambiguous. The sequence came from a man younger than 40 with Graves' ophthalmopathy. Written as DNA, the CDR3 is TGTGCCACCAGTGATCTTTTAGGTTTGACCCAGTACTTC. The encoded protein is CATSDLLGLTQYF.